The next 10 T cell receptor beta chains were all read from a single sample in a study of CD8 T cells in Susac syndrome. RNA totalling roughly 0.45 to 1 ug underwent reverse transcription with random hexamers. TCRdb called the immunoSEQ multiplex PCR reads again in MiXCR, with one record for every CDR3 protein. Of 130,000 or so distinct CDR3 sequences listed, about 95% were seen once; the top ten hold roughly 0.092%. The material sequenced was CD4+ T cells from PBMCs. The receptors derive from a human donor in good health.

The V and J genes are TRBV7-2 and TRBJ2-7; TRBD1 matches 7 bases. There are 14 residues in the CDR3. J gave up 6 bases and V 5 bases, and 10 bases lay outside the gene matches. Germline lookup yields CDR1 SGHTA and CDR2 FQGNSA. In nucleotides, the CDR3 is TGTGCCAGCAGCATCTCCCAGACAGGGACCGAGCAGTACTTC. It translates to CASSISQTGTEQYF.

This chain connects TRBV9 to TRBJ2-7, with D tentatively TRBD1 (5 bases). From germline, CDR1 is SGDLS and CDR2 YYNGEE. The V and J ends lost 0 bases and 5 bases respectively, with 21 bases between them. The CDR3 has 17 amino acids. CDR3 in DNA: TGTGCCAGCAGCGTAGCTGGCCCCAGCAGGGATATGAACGAGCAGTACTTC. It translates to CASSVAGPSRDMNEQYF.

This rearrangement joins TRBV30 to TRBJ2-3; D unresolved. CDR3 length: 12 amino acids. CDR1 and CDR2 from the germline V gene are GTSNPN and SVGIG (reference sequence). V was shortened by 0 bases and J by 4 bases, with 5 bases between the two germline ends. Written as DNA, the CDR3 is TGTGCCTGGAGTGTGAGTGCAGATACGCAGTATTTT. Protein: CAWSVSADTQYF.

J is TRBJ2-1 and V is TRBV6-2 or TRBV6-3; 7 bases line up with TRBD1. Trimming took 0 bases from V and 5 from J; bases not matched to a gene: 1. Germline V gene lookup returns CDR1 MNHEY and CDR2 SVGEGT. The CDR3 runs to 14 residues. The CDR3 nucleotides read TGTGCCAGCAGTTACTCAGGGGGCCACAATGAGCAGTTCTTC. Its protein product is CASSYSGGHNEQFF.

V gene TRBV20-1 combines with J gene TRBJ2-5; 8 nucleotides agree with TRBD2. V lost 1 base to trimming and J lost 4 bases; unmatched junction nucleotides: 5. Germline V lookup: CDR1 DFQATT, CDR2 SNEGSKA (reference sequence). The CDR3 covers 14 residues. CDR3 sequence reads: CSARAGGPAETQYF. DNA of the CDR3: TGCAGTGCTAGAGCGGGAGGGCCCGCAGAGACCCAGTACTTC.

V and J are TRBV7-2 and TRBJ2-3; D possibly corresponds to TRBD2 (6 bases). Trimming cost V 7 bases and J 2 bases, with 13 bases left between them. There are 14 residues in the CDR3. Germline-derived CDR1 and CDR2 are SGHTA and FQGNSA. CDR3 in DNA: TGTGCCAGCAACCGGCGGGGACTCACAGATACGCAGTATTTT. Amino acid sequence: CASNRRGLTDTQYF. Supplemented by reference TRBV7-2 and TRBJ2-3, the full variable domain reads GAGVSQSPSNKVTEKGKDVELRCDPISGHTALYWYRQSLGQGLEFLIYFQGNSAPDKSGLPSDRFSAERTGGSVSTLTIQRTQQEDSAVYLCASNRRGLTDTQYFGPGTRLTVL.

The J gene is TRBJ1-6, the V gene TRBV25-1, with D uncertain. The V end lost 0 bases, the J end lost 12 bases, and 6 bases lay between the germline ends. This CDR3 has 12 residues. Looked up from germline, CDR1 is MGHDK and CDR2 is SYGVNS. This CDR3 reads CASSEYGGPLHF. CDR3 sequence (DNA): TGTGCCAGCAGTGAATACGGCGGACCCCTCCACTTT.

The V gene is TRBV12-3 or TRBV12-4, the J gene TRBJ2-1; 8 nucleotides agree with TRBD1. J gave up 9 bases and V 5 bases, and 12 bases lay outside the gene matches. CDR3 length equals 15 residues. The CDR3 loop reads CASSPTRGHLGEQFF. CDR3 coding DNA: TGTGCCAGCAGTCCCACCAGGGGGCACTTGGGTGAGCAGTTCTTC.

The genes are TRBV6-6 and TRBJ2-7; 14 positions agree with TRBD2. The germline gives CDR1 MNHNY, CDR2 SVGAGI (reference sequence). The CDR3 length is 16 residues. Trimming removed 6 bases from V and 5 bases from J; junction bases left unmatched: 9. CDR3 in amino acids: CASSFKTSGGAHEQYF. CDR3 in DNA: TGTGCCAGCAGCTTCAAGACTAGCGGGGGGGCCCACGAGCAGTACTTC.

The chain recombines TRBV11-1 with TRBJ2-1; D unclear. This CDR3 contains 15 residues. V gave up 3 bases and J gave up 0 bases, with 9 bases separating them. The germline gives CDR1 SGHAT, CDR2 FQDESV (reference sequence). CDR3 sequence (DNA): TGTGCCAGCAGCTTCGGCCGGAGCTCCTACAATGAGCAGTTCTTC. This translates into CASSFGRSSYNEQFF.